This T cell receptor (beta chain) was sequenced in a study of blood T cell repertoires in COVID-19. Study at large: COVID-19 samples, acute and convalescent, were from the United States, Italy and Spain. PBMCs, B-cell-depleted T cells, or T cells provided the cDNA or gDNA that made up the material.

V shed 4 bases and J 5 bases; nucleotides not matched to a gene: 8. The germline CDR1 and CDR2 sequences are SGHNT and YYREEE (reference sequence). The CDR3 is 16 amino acids. Authors' processing steps: Reference gene primer amplification yielded estimated nucleated cell counts. Only in-frame clones appear in the TCRdb table, and some are missing; sequencing was by immunoSEQ multiplex PCR. V and J calls and clone size are copied from that table; D and trimming were computed from the DNA. Here the sample spans roughly 72,000 clones, under 90% being singletons. The clonotype comes from a human donor in a cohort sampled during active COVID-19. The sample consisted of peripheral blood. This chain connects TRBV5-4 to TRBJ2-1; 11 bases map to TRBD2. CDR3 protein: CASSTIAGGAHNEQFF. CDR3 DNA sequence: TGTGCCAGCAGCACCATAGCGGGAGGGGCCCACAATGAGCAGTTCTTC.